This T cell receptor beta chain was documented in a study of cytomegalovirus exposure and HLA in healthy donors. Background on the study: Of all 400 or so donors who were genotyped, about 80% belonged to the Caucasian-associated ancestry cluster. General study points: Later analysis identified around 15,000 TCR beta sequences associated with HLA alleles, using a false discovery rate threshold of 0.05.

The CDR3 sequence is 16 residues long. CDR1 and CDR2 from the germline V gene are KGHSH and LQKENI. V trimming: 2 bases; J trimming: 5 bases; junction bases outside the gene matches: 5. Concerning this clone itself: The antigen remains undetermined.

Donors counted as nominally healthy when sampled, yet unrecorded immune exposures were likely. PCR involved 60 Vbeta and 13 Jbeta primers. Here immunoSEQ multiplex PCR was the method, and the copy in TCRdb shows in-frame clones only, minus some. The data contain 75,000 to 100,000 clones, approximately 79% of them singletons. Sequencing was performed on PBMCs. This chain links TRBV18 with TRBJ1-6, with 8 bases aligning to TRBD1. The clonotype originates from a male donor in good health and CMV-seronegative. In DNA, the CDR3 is TGTGCCAGCTCACCAGGCTGGGACAGGAATAATTCACCCCTCCACTTT. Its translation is CASSPGWDRNNSPLHF.